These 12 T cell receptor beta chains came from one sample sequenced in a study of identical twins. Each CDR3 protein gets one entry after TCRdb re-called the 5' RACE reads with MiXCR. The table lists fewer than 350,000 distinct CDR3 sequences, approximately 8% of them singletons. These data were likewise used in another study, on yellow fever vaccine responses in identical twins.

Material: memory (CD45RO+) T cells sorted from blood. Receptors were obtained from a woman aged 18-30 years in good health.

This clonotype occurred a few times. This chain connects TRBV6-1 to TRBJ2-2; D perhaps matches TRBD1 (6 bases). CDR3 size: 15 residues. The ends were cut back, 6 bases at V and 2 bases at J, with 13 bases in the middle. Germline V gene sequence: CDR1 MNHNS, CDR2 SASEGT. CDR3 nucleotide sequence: TGTGCCAGCAGACGGACAGATCGCAACACCGGGGAGCTGTTTTTT. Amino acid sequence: CASRRTDRNTGELFF.

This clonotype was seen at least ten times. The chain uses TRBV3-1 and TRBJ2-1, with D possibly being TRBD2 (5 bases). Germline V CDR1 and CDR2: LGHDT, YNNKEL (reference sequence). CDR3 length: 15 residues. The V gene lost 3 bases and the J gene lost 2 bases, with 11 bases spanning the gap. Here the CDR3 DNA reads TGTGCCAGCAGCCATTGGGCCGGGGCCTACAATGAGCAGTTCTTC. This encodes CASSHWAGAYNEQFF.

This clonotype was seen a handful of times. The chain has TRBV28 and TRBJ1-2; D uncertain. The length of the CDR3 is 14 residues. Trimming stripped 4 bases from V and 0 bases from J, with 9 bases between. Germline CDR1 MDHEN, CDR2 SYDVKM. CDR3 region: CASSSPASNYGYTF. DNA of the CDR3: TGTGCCAGCAGTTCCCCGGCCTCTAACTATGGCTACACCTTC.

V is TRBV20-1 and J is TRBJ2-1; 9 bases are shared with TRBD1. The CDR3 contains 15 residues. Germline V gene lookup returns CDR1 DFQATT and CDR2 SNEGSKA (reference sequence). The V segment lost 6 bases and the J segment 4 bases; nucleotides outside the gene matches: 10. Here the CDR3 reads CSARGTGRFYNEQFF. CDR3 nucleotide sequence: TGCAGTGCGCGTGGGACAGGGCGTTTTTACAATGAGCAGTTCTTC.

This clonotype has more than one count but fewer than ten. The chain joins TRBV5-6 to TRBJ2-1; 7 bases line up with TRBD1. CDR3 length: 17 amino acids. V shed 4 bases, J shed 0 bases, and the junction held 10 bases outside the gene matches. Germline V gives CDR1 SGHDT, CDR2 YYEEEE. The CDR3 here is CASSVKLGQSSYNEQFF. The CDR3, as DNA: TGTGCCAGCAGCGTAAAGCTGGGACAGAGCTCCTACAATGAGCAGTTCTTC.

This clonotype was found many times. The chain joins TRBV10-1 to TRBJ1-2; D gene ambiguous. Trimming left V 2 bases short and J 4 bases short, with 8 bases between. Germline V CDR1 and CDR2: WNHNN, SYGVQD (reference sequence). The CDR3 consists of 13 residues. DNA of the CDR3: TGCGCCAGCAGTGAGAGGGTCGGCTATGGCTACACCTTC. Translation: CASSERVGYGYTF.

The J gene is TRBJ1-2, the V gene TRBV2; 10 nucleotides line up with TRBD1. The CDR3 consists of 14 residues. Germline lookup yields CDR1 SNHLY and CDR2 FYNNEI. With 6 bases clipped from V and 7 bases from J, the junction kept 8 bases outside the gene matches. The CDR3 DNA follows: TGTGCCAGCAGGGGACAGGGGACCCCCGGTGGCTACACCTTC. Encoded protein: CASRGQGTPGGYTF.

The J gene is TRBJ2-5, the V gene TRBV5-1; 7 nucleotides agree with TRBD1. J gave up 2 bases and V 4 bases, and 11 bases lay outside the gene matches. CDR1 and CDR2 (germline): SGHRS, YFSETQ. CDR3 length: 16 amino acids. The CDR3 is CASSGVSGGSQETQYF. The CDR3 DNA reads TGCGCCAGCAGCGGGGTATCAGGGGGTTCACAAGAGACCCAGTACTTC.

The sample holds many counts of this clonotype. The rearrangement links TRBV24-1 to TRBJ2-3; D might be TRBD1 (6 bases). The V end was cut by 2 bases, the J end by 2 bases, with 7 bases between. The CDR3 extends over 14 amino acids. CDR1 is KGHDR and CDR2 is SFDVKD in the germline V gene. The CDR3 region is CATSDSGVTDTQYF. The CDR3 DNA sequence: TGTGCCACCAGTGATTCAGGGGTCACAGATACGCAGTATTTT.

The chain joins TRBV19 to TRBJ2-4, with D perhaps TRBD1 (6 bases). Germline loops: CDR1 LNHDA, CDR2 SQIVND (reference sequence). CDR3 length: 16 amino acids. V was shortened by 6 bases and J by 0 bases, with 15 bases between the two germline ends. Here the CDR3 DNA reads TGTGCCAGTAGGATCGGAGACAGGAGAGCCAAAAACATTCAGTACTTC. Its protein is CASRIGDRRAKNIQYF.

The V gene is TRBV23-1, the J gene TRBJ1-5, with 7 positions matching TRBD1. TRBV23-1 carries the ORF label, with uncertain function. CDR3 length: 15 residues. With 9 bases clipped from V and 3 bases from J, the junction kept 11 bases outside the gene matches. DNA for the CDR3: TGCGCCAGTCCGAACGACAGGGACGACAATCAGCCCCAGCATTTT. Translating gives CASPNDRDDNQPQHF.

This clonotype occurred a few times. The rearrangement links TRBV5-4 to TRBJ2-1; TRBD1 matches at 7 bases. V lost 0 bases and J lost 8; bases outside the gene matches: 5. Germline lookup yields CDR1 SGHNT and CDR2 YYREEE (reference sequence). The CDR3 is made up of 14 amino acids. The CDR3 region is CASSLGQGRDEQFF. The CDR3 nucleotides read TGTGCCAGCAGCTTGGGACAGGGTAGGGATGAGCAGTTCTTC.